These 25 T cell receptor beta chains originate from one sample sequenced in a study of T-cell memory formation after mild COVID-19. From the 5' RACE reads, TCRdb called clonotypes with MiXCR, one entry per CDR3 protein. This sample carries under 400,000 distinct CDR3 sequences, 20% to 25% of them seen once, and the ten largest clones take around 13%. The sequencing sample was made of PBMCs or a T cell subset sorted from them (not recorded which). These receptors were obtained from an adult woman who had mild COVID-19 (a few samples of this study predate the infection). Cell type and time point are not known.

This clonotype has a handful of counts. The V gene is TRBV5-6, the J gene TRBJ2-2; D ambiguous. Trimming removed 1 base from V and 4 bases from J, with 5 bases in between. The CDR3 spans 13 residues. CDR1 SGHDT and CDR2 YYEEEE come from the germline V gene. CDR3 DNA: TGTGCCAGCAGCTTGATGCTCACCGGGGAGCTGTTTTTT. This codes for CASSLMLTGELFF.

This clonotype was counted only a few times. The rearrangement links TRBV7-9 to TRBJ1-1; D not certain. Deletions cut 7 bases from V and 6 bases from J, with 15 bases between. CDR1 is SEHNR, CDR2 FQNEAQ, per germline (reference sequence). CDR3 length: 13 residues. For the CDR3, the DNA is TGTGCCAGCACCAATTCAGGCCGGGCTGAAGCTTTCTTT. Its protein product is CASTNSGRAEAFF.

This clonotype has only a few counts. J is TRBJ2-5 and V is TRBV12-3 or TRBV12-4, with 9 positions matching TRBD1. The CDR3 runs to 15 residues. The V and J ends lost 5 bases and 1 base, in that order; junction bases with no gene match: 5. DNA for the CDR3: TGTGCCAGCAGTGCCCAGGACAGGGGCCAAGAGACCCAGTACTTC. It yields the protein CASSAQDRGQETQYF.

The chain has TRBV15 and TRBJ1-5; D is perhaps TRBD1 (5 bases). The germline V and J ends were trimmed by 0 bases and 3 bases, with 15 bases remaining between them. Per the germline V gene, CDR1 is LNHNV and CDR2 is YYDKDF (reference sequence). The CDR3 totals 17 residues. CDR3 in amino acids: CATSRDARAQNNQPQHF. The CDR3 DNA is TGTGCCACCAGCAGAGACGCCAGGGCACAGAACAATCAGCCCCAGCATTTT.

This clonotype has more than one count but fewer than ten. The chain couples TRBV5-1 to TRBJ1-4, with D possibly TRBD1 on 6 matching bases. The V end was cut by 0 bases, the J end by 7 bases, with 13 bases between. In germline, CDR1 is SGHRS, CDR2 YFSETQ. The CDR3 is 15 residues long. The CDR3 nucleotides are TGCGCCAGCAGCTTGGAAGGGGGTAGGGGTGAAAAACTGTTTTTT. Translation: CASSLEGGRGEKLFF. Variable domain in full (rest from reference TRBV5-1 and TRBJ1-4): KAGVTQTPRYLIKTRGQQVTLSCSPISGHRSVSWYQQTPGQGLQFLFEYFSETQRNKGNFPGRFSGRQFSNSRSEMNVSTLELGDSALYLCASSLEGGRGEKLFFGSGTQLSVL.

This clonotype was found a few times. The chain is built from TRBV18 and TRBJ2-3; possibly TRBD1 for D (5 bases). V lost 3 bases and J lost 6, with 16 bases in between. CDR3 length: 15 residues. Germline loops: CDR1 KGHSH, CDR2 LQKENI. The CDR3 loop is CASSPYAGQVDTQYF. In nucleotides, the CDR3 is TGTGCCAGCTCACCGTATGCAGGGCAGGTGGATACGCAGTATTTT.

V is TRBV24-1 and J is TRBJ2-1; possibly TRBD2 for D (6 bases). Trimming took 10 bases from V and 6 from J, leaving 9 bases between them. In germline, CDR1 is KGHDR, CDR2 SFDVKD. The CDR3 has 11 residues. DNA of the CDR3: TGTGCCACAGGGAGGCGCAATGAGCAGTTCTTC. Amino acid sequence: CATGRRNEQFF.

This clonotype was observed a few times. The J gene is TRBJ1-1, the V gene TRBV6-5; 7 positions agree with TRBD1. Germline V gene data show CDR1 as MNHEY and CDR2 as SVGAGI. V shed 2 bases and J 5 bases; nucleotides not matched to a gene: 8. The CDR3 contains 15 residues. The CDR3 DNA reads TGTGCCAGCAGTTACGTGACAGGGACGGGGACTGAAGCTTTCTTT. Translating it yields CASSYVTGTGTEAFF.

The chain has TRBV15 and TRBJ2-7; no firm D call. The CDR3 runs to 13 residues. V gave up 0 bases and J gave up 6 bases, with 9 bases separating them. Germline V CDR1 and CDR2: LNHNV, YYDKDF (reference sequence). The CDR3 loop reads CATSRDRGFEQYF. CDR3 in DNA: TGTGCCACCAGCAGAGATCGAGGCTTCGAGCAGTACTTC. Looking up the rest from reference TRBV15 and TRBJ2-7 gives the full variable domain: DAMVIQNPRYQVTQFGKPVTLSCSQTLNHNVMYWYQQKSSQAPKLLFHYYDKDFNNEADTPDNFQSRRPNTSFCFLDIRSPGLGDTAMYLCATSRDRGFEQYFGPGTRLTVT.

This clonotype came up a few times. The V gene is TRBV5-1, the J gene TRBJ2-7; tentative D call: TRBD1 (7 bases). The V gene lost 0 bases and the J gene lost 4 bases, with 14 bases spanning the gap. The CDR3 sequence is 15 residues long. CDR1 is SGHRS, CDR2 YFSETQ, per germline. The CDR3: CASSLGGTDFYEQYF. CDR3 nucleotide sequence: TGCGCCAGCAGCTTGGGCGGGACAGACTTTTACGAGCAGTACTTC.

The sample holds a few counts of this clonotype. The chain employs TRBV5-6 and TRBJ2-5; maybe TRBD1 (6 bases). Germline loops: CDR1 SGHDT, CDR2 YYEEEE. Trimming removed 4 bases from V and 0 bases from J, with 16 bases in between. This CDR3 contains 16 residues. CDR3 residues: CASSAPYRDNQETQYF. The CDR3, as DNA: TGTGCCAGCAGCGCGCCATATCGGGACAACCAAGAGACCCAGTACTTC. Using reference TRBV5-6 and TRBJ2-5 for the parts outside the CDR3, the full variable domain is DAGVTQSPTHLIKTRGQQVTLRCSPKSGHDTVSWYQQALGQGPQFIFQYYEEEERQRGNFPDRFSGHQFPNYSSELNVNALLLGDSALYLCASSAPYRDNQETQYFGPGTRLLVL.

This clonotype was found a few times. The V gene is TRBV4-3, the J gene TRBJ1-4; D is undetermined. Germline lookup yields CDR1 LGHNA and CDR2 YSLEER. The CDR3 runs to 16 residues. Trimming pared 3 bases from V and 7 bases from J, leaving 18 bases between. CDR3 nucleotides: TGCGCCAGCAGCCACGAGGCCGGGCCAACGGCTGAAAAACTGTTTTTT. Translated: CASSHEAGPTAEKLFF.

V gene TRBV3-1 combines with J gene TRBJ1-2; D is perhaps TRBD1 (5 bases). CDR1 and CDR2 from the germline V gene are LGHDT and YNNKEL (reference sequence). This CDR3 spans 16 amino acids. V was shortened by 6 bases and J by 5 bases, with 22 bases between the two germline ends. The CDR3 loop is CASSLSGGRTQYGYTF. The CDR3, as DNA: TGTGCCAGCAGTCTCTCCGGGGGTCGAACCCAGTATGGCTACACCTTC. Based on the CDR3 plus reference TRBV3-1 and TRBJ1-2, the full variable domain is DTAVSQTPKYLVTQMGNDKSIKCEQNLGHDTMYWYKQDSKKFLKIMFSYNNKELIINETVPNRFSPKSPDKAHLNLHINSLELGDSAVYFCASSLSGGRTQYGYTFGSGTRLTVV.

The CDR3 DNA reads TGCAGTGCTGGGGGATTGGGATACAATGAGCAGTTCTTC. Translated, it gives CSAGGLGYNEQFF. The chain combines TRBV20-1 with TRBJ2-1; D is possibly TRBD1 or TRBD2 (5 bases each). Trimming took 5 bases from V and 4 from J, leaving 12 bases between them. Germline lookup yields CDR1 DFQATT and CDR2 SNEGSKA (reference sequence). The CDR3 is 13 residues long.

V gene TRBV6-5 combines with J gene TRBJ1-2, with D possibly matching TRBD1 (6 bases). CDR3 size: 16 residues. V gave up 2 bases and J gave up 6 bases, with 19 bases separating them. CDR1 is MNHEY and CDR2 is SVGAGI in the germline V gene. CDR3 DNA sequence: TGTGCCAGCAGTTACCACGACCGGAGACAGGCCCATGGCTACACCTTC. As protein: CASSYHDRRQAHGYTF.

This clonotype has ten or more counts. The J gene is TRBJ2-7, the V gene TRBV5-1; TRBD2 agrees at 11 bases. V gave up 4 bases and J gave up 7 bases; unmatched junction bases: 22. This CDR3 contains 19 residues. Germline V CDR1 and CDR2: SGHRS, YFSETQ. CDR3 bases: TGCGCCAGCAGCCCCGTCGGGGTCCTGACTAGCGGGAAGACGGAGGAGCAGTACTTC. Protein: CASSPVGVLTSGKTEEQYF.

This chain's CDR3 is CASSLISFTEAFF. The CDR3 DNA reads TGTGCCAGCAGCTTAATCTCGTTCACTGAAGCTTTCTTT. This sequence joins TRBV7-9 and TRBJ1-1, with no clear D. Germline V gives CDR1 SEHNR, CDR2 FQNEAQ (reference sequence). There are 13 residues in the CDR3. V was trimmed by 2 bases and J by 4 bases, leaving 8 bases between them.

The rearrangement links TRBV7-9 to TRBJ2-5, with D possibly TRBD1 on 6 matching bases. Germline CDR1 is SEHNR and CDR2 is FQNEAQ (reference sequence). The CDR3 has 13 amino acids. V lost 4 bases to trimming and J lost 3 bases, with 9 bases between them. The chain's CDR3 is CASSWDTEETQYF. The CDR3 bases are TGTGCCAGCAGCTGGGACACCGAAGAGACCCAGTACTTC.

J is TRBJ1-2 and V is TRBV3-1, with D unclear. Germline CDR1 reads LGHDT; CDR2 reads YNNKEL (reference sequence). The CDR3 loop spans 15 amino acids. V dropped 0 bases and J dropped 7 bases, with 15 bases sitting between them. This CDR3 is CASSQDRYGVRGYTF. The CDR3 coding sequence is TGTGCCAGCAGCCAAGATCGGTACGGGGTCCGTGGCTACACCTTC.

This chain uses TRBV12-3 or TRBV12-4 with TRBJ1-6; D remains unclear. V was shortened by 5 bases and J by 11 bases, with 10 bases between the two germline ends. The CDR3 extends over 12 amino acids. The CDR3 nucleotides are TGTGCCAGCAGTAACCCACCCGCACCCCTCCACTTT. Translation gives CASSNPPAPLHF.

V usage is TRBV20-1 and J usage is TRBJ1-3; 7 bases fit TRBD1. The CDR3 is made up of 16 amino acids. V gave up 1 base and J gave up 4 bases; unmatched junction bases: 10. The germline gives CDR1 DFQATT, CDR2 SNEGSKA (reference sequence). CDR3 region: CSARASNRGSGNTIYF. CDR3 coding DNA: TGCAGTGCTAGAGCGTCGAACAGGGGATCCGGAAACACCATATATTTT.

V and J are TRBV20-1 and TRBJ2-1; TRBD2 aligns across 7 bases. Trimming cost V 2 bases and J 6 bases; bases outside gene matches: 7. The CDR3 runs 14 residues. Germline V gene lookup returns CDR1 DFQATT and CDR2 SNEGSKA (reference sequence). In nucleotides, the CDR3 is TGCAGTGCTAGACCTGGACTAGAGATCAATGAGCAGTTCTTC. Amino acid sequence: CSARPGLEINEQFF.

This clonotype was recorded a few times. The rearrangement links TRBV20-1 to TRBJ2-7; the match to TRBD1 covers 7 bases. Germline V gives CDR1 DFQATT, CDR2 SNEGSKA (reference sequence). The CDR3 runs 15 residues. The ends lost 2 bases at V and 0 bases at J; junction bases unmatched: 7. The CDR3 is CSARLLEGASYEQYF. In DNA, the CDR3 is TGCAGTGCTAGATTGTTAGAGGGGGCCTCCTACGAGCAGTACTTC.

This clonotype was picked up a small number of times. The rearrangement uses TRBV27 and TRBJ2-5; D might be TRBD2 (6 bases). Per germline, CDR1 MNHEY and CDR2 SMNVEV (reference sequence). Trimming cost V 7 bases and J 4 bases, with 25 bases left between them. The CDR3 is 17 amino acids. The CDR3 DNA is TGTGCCAGCACCCCTCATCCCCCCCACAAGGGAGGAGAGACCCAGTACTTC. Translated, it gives CASTPHPPHKGGETQYF.

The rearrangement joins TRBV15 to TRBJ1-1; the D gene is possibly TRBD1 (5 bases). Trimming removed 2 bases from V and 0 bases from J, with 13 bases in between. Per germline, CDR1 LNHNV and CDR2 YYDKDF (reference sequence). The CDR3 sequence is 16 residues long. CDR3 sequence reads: CATSRYPGGLNTEAFF. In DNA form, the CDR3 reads TGTGCCACCAGCAGATACCCGGGGGGGTTGAACACTGAAGCTTTCTTT.